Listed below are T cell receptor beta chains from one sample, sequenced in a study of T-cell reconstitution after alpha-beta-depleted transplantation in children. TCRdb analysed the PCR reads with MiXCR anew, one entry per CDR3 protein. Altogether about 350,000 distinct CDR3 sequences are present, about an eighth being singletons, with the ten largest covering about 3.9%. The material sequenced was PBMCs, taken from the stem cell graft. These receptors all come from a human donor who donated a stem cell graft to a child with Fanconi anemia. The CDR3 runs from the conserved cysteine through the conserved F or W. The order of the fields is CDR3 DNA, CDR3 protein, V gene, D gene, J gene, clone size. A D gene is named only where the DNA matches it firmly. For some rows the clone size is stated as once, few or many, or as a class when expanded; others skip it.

cdr3_nt: TGTGCCAGCAGTTTTCGGGCAAGGGGTCAGCCCCAGCATTTT
cdr3_aa: CASSFRARGQPQHF
v_call: TRBV12-3/TRBV12-4
d_call: .
j_call: TRBJ1-5
clone_size: many

cdr3_nt: TGTGCCAGCTCGCCTTATACGGGGTTGCAGTTCTTC
cdr3_aa: CASSPYTGLQFF
v_call: TRBV18
d_call: .
j_call: TRBJ2-1
clone_size: .

cdr3_nt: TGCGCCAGCAGCCAAGAAAGCGGGGCGGGAGGAGAGACCCAGTACTTC
cdr3_aa: CASSQESGAGGETQYF
v_call: TRBV4-1
d_call: TRBD2
j_call: TRBJ2-5
clone_size: few

cdr3_nt: TGTGCTAGCAGCTTAGGTGCGGGCCTCCAAGAGACCCAGTACTTC
cdr3_aa: CASSLGAGLQETQYF
v_call: TRBV7-7
d_call: .
j_call: TRBJ2-5
clone_size: .

cdr3_nt: TGTGCCAGCAGCTTCACCGACCTCTCCTACGAGCAGTACTTC
cdr3_aa: CASSFTDLSYEQYF
v_call: TRBV7-2
d_call: .
j_call: TRBJ2-7
clone_size: few

cdr3_nt: TGTGCCAGCAGTTTTCCGGGACAGGGGTTCAGGGCGAACACTGAAGCTTTCTTT
cdr3_aa: CASSFPGQGFRANTEAFF
v_call: TRBV12-3/TRBV12-4
d_call: TRBD1
j_call: TRBJ1-1
clone_size: .

cdr3_nt: TGTGCCAGCAGTTTGAAGACGGGACAGCTTGGGGGTTATAGCAATCAGCCCCAGCATTTT
cdr3_aa: CASSLKTGQLGGYSNQPQHF
v_call: TRBV28
d_call: TRBD1
j_call: TRBJ1-5
clone_size: many

cdr3_nt: TGTGCCAGCAGCCACCTTAGCGGGGGGGACTCTACCACAGATACGCAGTATTTT
cdr3_aa: CASSHLSGGDSTTDTQYF
v_call: TRBV4-2
d_call: TRBD2
j_call: TRBJ2-3
clone_size: few

cdr3_nt: TGCGCCAGCAGCTTGGTTCAGGACAGCAACTATAATTCACCCCTCCACTTT
cdr3_aa: CASSLVQDSNYNSPLHF
v_call: TRBV5-1
d_call: .
j_call: TRBJ1-6
clone_size: .

cdr3_nt: TGCGCCAGCAGCCAAGATGGATGGCAGCAGGCAGATACGCAGTATTTT
cdr3_aa: CASSQDGWQQADTQYF
v_call: TRBV4-3
d_call: .
j_call: TRBJ2-3
clone_size: .

cdr3_nt: TGTGCCAGCAGCTACGGGACAGATTCTGAGCAGTACTTC
cdr3_aa: CASSYGTDSEQYF
v_call: TRBV7-3
d_call: TRBD1
j_call: TRBJ2-7
clone_size: .

cdr3_nt: TGCAGTGGAGCAGGGGGCCAGGTGGAGACCCAGTACTTC
cdr3_aa: CSGAGGQVETQYF
v_call: TRBV20-1
d_call: TRBD1
j_call: TRBJ2-5
clone_size: .

cdr3_nt: TGTGCCAGCAGCTTAGGGGGGGGTGGCTATAACTATGGCTACACCTTC
cdr3_aa: CASSLGGGGYNYGYTF
v_call: TRBV7-2
d_call: .
j_call: TRBJ1-2
clone_size: .

cdr3_nt: TGCGCCAGCAGCCTTCACTACAGGGCGGAGATCACTGAAGCTTTCTTT
cdr3_aa: CASSLHYRAEITEAFF
v_call: TRBV4-3
d_call: .
j_call: TRBJ1-1
clone_size: .

cdr3_nt: TGTGCCAGCAGCGGGGACTACGGTACGCAGTATTTT
cdr3_aa: CASSGDYGTQYF
v_call: TRBV6-6
d_call: TRBD2
j_call: TRBJ2-3
clone_size: many

cdr3_nt: TGTGCCAGCAGCCAATCTATCGGTTATGGCTACACCTTC
cdr3_aa: CASSQSIGYGYTF
v_call: TRBV14
d_call: .
j_call: TRBJ1-2
clone_size: few

cdr3_nt: TGTGCCAGCAGTTTACGGGGAGGTGACGAGCAGTACTTC
cdr3_aa: CASSLRGGDEQYF
v_call: TRBV12-3/TRBV12-4
d_call: .
j_call: TRBJ2-7
clone_size: many

cdr3_nt: TGCGCCACCCGCGGGACGGCGGATTCACCCCTCCACTTT
cdr3_aa: CATRGTADSPLHF
v_call: TRBV5-1
d_call: .
j_call: TRBJ1-6
clone_size: .

cdr3_nt: TGCGCCAGCAGCCCACTCCCCACTCAACAGGGGGCGAATGAGCAGTTCTTC
cdr3_aa: CASSPLPTQQGANEQFF
v_call: TRBV5-1
d_call: TRBD1
j_call: TRBJ2-1
clone_size: many

cdr3_nt: TGCAGCGTTGACCCCAGGGTGGGAAAAGAGACCCAGTACTTC
cdr3_aa: CSVDPRVGKETQYF
v_call: TRBV29-1
d_call: .
j_call: TRBJ2-5
clone_size: .

cdr3_nt: TGTGCCAGCAGTTTAAGGGGGGGGGAAAGAAGCTACGAGCAGTACTTC
cdr3_aa: CASSLRGGERSYEQYF
v_call: TRBV12-3/TRBV12-4
d_call: .
j_call: TRBJ2-7
clone_size: few

cdr3_nt: TGTGCCAGCAGTTTAGGATCAGGGGTGATAGGTGGCTACACCTTC
cdr3_aa: CASSLGSGVIGGYTF
v_call: TRBV12-3/TRBV12-4
d_call: .
j_call: TRBJ1-2
clone_size: .

cdr3_nt: TGCAGTGCCCCCTCTCCAGCGGGGGTTTACACCGGGGAGCTGTTTTTT
cdr3_aa: CSAPSPAGVYTGELFF
v_call: TRBV20-1
d_call: TRBD2
j_call: TRBJ2-2
clone_size: many

cdr3_nt: TGCAGCGTTGGAGGAGGGAAGGGATACTCGGACACCATATATTTT
cdr3_aa: CSVGGGKGYSDTIYF
v_call: TRBV29-1
d_call: .
j_call: TRBJ1-3
clone_size: .

cdr3_nt: TGTGCCAGCACTCTCCCTTGGGCGGCAGATACGCAGTATTTT
cdr3_aa: CASTLPWAADTQYF
v_call: TRBV5-6
d_call: .
j_call: TRBJ2-3
clone_size: .

cdr3_nt: TGTGCCAGCAGCCGCGCGACCTATGGCTGCACCTTC
cdr3_aa: CASSRATYGCTF
v_call: TRBV7-8
d_call: .
j_call: TRBJ1-2
clone_size: .

cdr3_nt: TGTGCCAGCAACGGACTAGCGGGGGGCAAAGAGACCCAGTACTTC
cdr3_aa: CASNGLAGGKETQYF
v_call: TRBV2
d_call: TRBD2
j_call: TRBJ2-5
clone_size: .

cdr3_nt: TGTGCCAGCAGTATAGTCACAGGGGCCTACGAGCAGTACTTC
cdr3_aa: CASSIVTGAYEQYF
v_call: TRBV6-1
d_call: TRBD1
j_call: TRBJ2-7
clone_size: .

cdr3_nt: TGCAGCGTTGAAGCGACTAGCGGGTACAATGAGCAGTTCTTC
cdr3_aa: CSVEATSGYNEQFF
v_call: TRBV29-1
d_call: TRBD2
j_call: TRBJ2-1
clone_size: many

cdr3_nt: TGCGCCAGCAGCCTGTACAGGAACGAGCAGTACTTC
cdr3_aa: CASSLYRNEQYF
v_call: TRBV5-1
d_call: .
j_call: TRBJ2-7
clone_size: few

cdr3_nt: TGTGCCAGCAGCTTGGACGGACTAGCGGGGACTCAAGAGACCCAGTACTTC
cdr3_aa: CASSLDGLAGTQETQYF
v_call: TRBV7-8
d_call: TRBD2
j_call: TRBJ2-5
clone_size: once

cdr3_nt: TGTGCCAGCAGCTCCCTTCGCCGGGGTGAAGCTTTCTTT
cdr3_aa: CASSSLRRGEAFF
v_call: TRBV7-8
d_call: .
j_call: TRBJ1-1
clone_size: .

cdr3_nt: TGTGCCAGCAGCTTCGGACAGGGAGATTCTGGAAACACCATATATTTT
cdr3_aa: CASSFGQGDSGNTIYF
v_call: TRBV7-9
d_call: TRBD1
j_call: TRBJ1-3
clone_size: .

cdr3_nt: TGTGCCAGCAGCGTAGCGGGTAGCGGGGGCACAGATACGCAGTATTTT
cdr3_aa: CASSVAGSGGTDTQYF
v_call: TRBV9
d_call: TRBD2
j_call: TRBJ2-3
clone_size: many

cdr3_nt: TGCGCCAGCAGCCGGGTAGCGGGGGAGCAAGAGACCCAGTACTTC
cdr3_aa: CASSRVAGEQETQYF
v_call: TRBV5-1
d_call: TRBD2
j_call: TRBJ2-5
clone_size: .

cdr3_nt: TGCAGTGCTAGCCCGGCCATAGCCAAAAACATTCAGTACTTC
cdr3_aa: CSASPAIAKNIQYF
v_call: TRBV20-1
d_call: .
j_call: TRBJ2-4
clone_size: few

cdr3_nt: TGTGCCAGCAGCCAGCGGTGGGAGACCCAGTACTTC
cdr3_aa: CASSQRWETQYF
v_call: TRBV11-2
d_call: .
j_call: TRBJ2-5
clone_size: .

cdr3_nt: TGTGCCATCAGCGGACAGCTAGAGGAGACCCAGTACTTC
cdr3_aa: CAISGQLEETQYF
v_call: TRBV10-3
d_call: .
j_call: TRBJ2-5
clone_size: .

cdr3_nt: TGTGCCAGCAGTCGACACGGAACGAACACCGGGGAGCTGTTTTTT
cdr3_aa: CASSRHGTNTGELFF
v_call: TRBV12-3/TRBV12-4
d_call: .
j_call: TRBJ2-2
clone_size: many

cdr3_nt: TGTGCCAGTCGACTAGCGGGAGGGGAGACCCAGTACTTC
cdr3_aa: CASRLAGGETQYF
v_call: TRBV27
d_call: TRBD2
j_call: TRBJ2-5
clone_size: .

cdr3_nt: TGCAGTGCTAGAAGGGGGGCTTGGGGCTACACCTTC
cdr3_aa: CSARRGAWGYTF
v_call: TRBV20-1
d_call: .
j_call: TRBJ1-2
clone_size: many

cdr3_nt: TGCAGCGTTGTCCGACAGGGCTCCTACAATGAGCAGTTCTTC
cdr3_aa: CSVVRQGSYNEQFF
v_call: TRBV29-1
d_call: TRBD1
j_call: TRBJ2-1
clone_size: few

cdr3_nt: TGTGCCAGCAGCCGCGGGGCAGCGGGGTGGCGGGAGCAGTTCTTC
cdr3_aa: CASSRGAAGWREQFF
v_call: TRBV14
d_call: TRBD2
j_call: TRBJ2-1
clone_size: many

cdr3_nt: TGCAGCGTTTTCTCAGGGGCAACCGGGGAGCTGTTTTTT
cdr3_aa: CSVFSGATGELFF
v_call: TRBV29-1
d_call: .
j_call: TRBJ2-2
clone_size: .

cdr3_nt: TGTGCCAGCTCACCAGGGAGGGGCACGCAGTTCTTC
cdr3_aa: CASSPGRGTQFF
v_call: TRBV18
d_call: TRBD2
j_call: TRBJ2-1
clone_size: .

cdr3_nt: TGTGCCTGGAGTTCTTACGGGACAGTAGTGGCCAAAAACATTCAGTACTTC
cdr3_aa: CAWSSYGTVVAKNIQYF
v_call: TRBV30
d_call: TRBD1
j_call: TRBJ2-4
clone_size: .

cdr3_nt: TGTGCCAGCAACCAAGACACCGGGAACACCGGGGAGCTGTTTTTT
cdr3_aa: CASNQDTGNTGELFF
v_call: TRBV7-9
d_call: .
j_call: TRBJ2-2
clone_size: .

cdr3_nt: TGTGCCAGCAGCCAAGGGACTAGCGGGGGCCGCTACGAGCAGTACTTC
cdr3_aa: CASSQGTSGGRYEQYF
v_call: TRBV3-1
d_call: TRBD2
j_call: TRBJ2-7
clone_size: .

cdr3_nt: TGTGCCAGCAGCCGTTTTTCGACAGGGTTCAATGAGCAGTTCTTC
cdr3_aa: CASSRFSTGFNEQFF
v_call: TRBV14
d_call: TRBD1
j_call: TRBJ2-1
clone_size: few

cdr3_nt: TGCAGTGCCTCTCCTCGGACTAGCGGGATCTCCGAGGAGCTGTTTTTT
cdr3_aa: CSASPRTSGISEELFF
v_call: TRBV20-1
d_call: TRBD2
j_call: TRBJ2-2
clone_size: few

cdr3_nt: TGTGCCAGCAGCCAAGAGATTGGAATCAGGTATTCTGAAGCTTTCTTT
cdr3_aa: CASSQEIGIRYSEAFF
v_call: TRBV3-1
d_call: .
j_call: TRBJ1-1
clone_size: .

cdr3_nt: TGCGCCAGCAGCTTCCTTACAGGGGGGGTGGACAATGAGCAGTTCTTC
cdr3_aa: CASSFLTGGVDNEQFF
v_call: TRBV5-1
d_call: .
j_call: TRBJ2-1
clone_size: .

cdr3_nt: TGTGCCAGCAGTGAACGGACAGGGGTGGAAAAACTGTTTTTT
cdr3_aa: CASSERTGVEKLFF
v_call: TRBV2
d_call: TRBD1
j_call: TRBJ1-4
clone_size: .

cdr3_nt: TGTGCCAGCAGCTACCAGCCGGACGAGCAGTTCTTC
cdr3_aa: CASSYQPDEQFF
v_call: TRBV7-8
d_call: .
j_call: TRBJ2-1
clone_size: many

cdr3_nt: TGTGCCATCAGTGAGTCGATTCCGGGCCTCAATGAGCAGTTCTTC
cdr3_aa: CAISESIPGLNEQFF
v_call: TRBV10-3
d_call: .
j_call: TRBJ2-1
clone_size: .

cdr3_nt: TGTGCCAGCAGTTTATCGTCAGGGGGCAATCAGCCCCAGCATTTT
cdr3_aa: CASSLSSGGNQPQHF
v_call: TRBV27
d_call: .
j_call: TRBJ1-5
clone_size: many

cdr3_nt: TGTGCCAGCAGCTTAGTCGCTAGCGGGGGGCAAGAGACCCAGTACTTC
cdr3_aa: CASSLVASGGQETQYF
v_call: TRBV7-8
d_call: TRBD2
j_call: TRBJ2-5
clone_size: .

cdr3_nt: TGTGCCAGCAGCCAGCCGGCGGGTGAAGCTTTCTTT
cdr3_aa: CASSQPAGEAFF
v_call: TRBV6-6
d_call: .
j_call: TRBJ1-1
clone_size: many

cdr3_nt: TGCAGTGCTAGAGATCACGGGGTAGGGCCCCAGCATTTT
cdr3_aa: CSARDHGVGPQHF
v_call: TRBV20-1
d_call: .
j_call: TRBJ1-5
clone_size: .